The T cell receptor (beta chain) described here comes from a study of blood T cells in healthy people across ages. As regards this clonotype: Its antigen is still unknown.

A second roughly 6 to 12 cycle PCR used barcoded and J-beta primers. A single record per CDR3 protein comes from TCRdb applying MiXCR to the 5' RACE reads. Of more than 1 million distinct CDR3 sequences detected, under 45% appear once; the ten largest clones hold over 15%. V lost 0 bases and J lost 6; bases outside the gene matches: 5. Germline V gene lookup returns CDR1 SGHRS and CDR2 YFSETQ. The length of the CDR3 is 14 residues. General observations from the study: Estimates of total diversity, which came from one million sequenced T cells, were considered to be underestimates.

The sequencing sample was made of blood. This TCR was sampled from a woman aged 60-75 years in good health. The rearrangement joins TRBV5-1 to TRBJ2-7; TRBD1 agrees at 8 bases. The CDR3 reads CASSLGETGGEQYF. CDR3 DNA: TGCGCCAGCAGCTTGGGGGAAACAGGGGGCGAGCAGTACTTC.